This TCR beta chain originates from a study of blood T cell repertoires in COVID-19. For the study at large: Donors in the United States, Italy and Spain gave samples during acute or convalescent COVID-19. PBMCs, B-cell-depleted T cells, or T cells provided the cDNA or gDNA that made up the material.

Unmatched junction bases numbered 4, after V lost 5 bases and J lost 5 bases. This CDR3 region has 13 residues. CDR1 and CDR2 (germline): SGHTA, FQGNSA. Original methodology: Nucleated cell number was recorded as an estimate derived from reference gene primer amplification. The table came from immunoSEQ multiplex PCR; TCRdb's copy has only in-frame clones and leaves some out. V and J calls and clone size come straight from that table; D and trimming were deduced from the DNA. The profile covers some 240,000 clones, with less than 90% appearing a single time and 1.5% to 1.9% taken by the ten largest. This sequence joins TRBV7-2 and TRBJ2-3; 7 bases match TRBD2. Sequencing input: peripheral blood. The TCR originated in a woman aged 40 to 55 who had recovered from COVID-19. CDR3 protein: CASSLGLVDTQYF. Here the CDR3 DNA reads TGTGCCAGCAGCCTAGGACTAGTAGATACGCAGTATTTT.